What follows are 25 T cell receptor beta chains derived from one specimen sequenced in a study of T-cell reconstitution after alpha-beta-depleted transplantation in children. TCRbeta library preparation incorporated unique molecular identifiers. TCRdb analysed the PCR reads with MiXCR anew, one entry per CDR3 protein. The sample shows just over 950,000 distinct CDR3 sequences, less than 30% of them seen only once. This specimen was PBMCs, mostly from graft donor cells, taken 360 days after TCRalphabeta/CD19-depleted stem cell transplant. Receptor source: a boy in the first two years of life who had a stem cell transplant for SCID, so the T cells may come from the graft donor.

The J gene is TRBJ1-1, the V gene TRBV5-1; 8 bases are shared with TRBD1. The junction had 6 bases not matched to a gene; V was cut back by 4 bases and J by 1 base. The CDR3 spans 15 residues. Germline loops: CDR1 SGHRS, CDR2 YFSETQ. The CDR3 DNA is TGCGCCAGCAGCCGCCTTGGGACAGGGAACACTGAAGCTTTCTTT. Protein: CASSRLGTGNTEAFF.

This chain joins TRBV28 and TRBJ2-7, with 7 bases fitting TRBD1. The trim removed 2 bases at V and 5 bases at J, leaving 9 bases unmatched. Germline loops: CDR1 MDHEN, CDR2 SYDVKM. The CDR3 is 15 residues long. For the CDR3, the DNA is TGTGCCAGCAGTTTAACATTGACAGGGCTTGACGAGCAGTACTTC. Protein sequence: CASSLTLTGLDEQYF.

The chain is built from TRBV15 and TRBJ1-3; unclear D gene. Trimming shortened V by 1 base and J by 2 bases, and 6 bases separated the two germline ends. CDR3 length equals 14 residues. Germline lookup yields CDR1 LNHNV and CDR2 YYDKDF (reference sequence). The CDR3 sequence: CATSRVGTGNTIYF. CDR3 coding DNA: TGTGCCACCAGCAGAGTCGGAACTGGAAACACCATATATTTT.

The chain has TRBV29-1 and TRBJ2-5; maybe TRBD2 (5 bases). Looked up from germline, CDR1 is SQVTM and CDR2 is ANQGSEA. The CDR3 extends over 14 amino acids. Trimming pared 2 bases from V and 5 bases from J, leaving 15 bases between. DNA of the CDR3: TGCAGCGTTGAATCCATGACTATTCGGGAGACCCAGTACTTC. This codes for CSVESMTIRETQYF.

CDR3 coding DNA: TGCAGTGCCGGGGGCGCTAGCGGGGGTTCCCGCTACGAGCAGTACTTC. Translating gives CSAGGASGGSRYEQYF. The gene calls are TRBV20-1 and TRBJ2-7; 10 bases are a match to TRBD2. The CDR3 has 16 residues. Germline assignment: CDR1 DFQATT and CDR2 SNEGSKA (reference sequence). Trimming removed 6 bases from V and 3 bases from J; junction bases left unmatched: 14.

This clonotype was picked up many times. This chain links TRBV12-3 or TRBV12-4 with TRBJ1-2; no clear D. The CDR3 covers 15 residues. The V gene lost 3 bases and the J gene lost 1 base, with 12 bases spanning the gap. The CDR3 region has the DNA TGTGCCAGCAGTTTCGGCGGGCTGGGTAACTATGGCTACACCTTC. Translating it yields CASSFGGLGNYGYTF.

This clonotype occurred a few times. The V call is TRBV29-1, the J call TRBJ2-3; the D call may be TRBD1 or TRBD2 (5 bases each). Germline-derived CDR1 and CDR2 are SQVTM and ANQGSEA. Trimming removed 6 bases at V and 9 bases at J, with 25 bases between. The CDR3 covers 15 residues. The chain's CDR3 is CSVGPGTYFGDTQYF. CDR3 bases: TGCAGCGTGGGCCCCGGGACCTACTTCGGAGACACGCAGTATTTT.

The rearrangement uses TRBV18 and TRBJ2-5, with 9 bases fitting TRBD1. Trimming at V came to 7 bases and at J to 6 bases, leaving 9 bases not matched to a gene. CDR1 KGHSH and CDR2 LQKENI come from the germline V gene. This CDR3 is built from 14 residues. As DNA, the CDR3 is TGTGCCAGCTACGCTGGGACAGGGCAGCAGACCCAGTACTTC. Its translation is CASYAGTGQQTQYF.

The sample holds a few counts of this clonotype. For the CDR3, the DNA is TGCGCCAGCAGCCAAGTCCGCTTGAACACTGAAGCTTTCTTT. This translates into CASSQVRLNTEAFF. The chain recombines TRBV4-1 with TRBJ1-1; D not certain. Germline V gene data show CDR1 as MGHRA and CDR2 as YSYEKL. The CDR3 spans 14 residues. V shed 1 base and J shed 0 bases, with 6 bases lying between them.

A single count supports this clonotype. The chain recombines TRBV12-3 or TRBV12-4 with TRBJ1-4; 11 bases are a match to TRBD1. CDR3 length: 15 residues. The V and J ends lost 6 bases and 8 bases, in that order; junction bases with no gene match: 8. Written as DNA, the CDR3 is TGTGCCAGCAGCCCGGGACAGGGGGGCAGGGAAAAACTGTTTTTT. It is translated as CASSPGQGGREKLFF.

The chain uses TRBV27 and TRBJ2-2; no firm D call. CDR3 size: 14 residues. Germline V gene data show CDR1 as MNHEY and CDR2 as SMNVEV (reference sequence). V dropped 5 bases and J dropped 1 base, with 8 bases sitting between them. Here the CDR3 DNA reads TGTGCCAGCAGTGGTCCGGGGAACACCGGGGAGCTGTTTTTT. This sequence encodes CASSGPGNTGELFF.

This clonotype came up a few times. The CDR3 is CASSLAPSGGEYEQYF. The CDR3 DNA reads as TGTGCCAGCAGTTTAGCCCCCAGCGGGGGGGAATACGAGCAGTACTTC. The gene calls are TRBV12-3 or TRBV12-4 and TRBJ2-7; 10 bases agree with TRBD2. V lost 0 bases to trimming and J lost 4 bases; unmatched junction nucleotides: 6. The CDR3 covers 16 residues.

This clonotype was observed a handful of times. The CDR3 nucleotides are TGTGCCAGCGGGTGGATCCCGGGAGACGGAGAGCAGTACTTC. This sequence encodes CASGWIPGDGEQYF. V is TRBV2 and J is TRBJ2-7; maybe TRBD2 (6 bases). V was trimmed by 8 bases and J by 7 bases, leaving 21 bases between them. CDR3 length: 14 residues. CDR1 is SNHLY and CDR2 is FYNNEI in the germline V gene.

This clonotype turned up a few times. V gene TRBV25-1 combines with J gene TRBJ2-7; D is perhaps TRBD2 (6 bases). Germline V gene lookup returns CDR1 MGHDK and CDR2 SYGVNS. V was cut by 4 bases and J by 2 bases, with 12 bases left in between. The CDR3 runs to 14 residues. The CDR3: CASSVGLETYEQYF. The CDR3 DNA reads TGTGCCAGCAGTGTGGGACTGGAGACCTACGAGCAGTACTTC.

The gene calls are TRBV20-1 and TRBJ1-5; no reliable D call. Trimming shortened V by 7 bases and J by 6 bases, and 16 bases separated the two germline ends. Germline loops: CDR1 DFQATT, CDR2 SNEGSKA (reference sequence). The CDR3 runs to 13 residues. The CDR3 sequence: CSVPTKGGQPQHF. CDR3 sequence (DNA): TGCAGTGTTCCCACAAAAGGTGGTCAGCCCCAGCATTTT.

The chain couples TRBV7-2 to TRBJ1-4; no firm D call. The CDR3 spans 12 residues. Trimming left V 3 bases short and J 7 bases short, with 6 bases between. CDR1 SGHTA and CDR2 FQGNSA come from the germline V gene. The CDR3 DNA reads TGTGCCAGCAGCTTGCCACTTGAAAAACTGTTTTTT. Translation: CASSLPLEKLFF.

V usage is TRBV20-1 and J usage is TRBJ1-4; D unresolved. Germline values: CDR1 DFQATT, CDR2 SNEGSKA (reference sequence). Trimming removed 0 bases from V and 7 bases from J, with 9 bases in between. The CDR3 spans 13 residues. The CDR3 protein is CSARDPGAEKLFF. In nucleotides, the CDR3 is TGCAGTGCTAGAGATCCAGGAGCTGAAAAACTGTTTTTT.

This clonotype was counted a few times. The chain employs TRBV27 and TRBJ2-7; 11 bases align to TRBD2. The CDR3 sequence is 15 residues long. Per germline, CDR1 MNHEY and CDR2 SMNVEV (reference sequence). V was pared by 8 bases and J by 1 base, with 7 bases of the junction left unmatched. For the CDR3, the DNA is TGTGCCAGCGGCCCGGGACTAGCGGTATCCTACGAGCAGTACTTC. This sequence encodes CASGPGLAVSYEQYF.

The CDR3 DNA reads as TGTGCCATCATGAGGGTAGCGGGGGCCAGCACAGATACGCAGTATTTT. This translates into CAIMRVAGASTDTQYF. This chain joins TRBV10-3 and TRBJ2-3, with 9 positions matching TRBD2. Germline V lookup: CDR1 ENHRY, CDR2 SYGVKD. The CDR3 is 16 residues long. The V segment lost 7 bases and the J segment 0 bases; nucleotides outside the gene matches: 8.

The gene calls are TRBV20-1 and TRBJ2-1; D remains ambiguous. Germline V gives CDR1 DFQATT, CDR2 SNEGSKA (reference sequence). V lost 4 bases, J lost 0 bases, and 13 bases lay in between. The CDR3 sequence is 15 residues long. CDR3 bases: TGCAGTGCTACCAGTTTGTTCAGCTCCTACAATGAGCAGTTCTTC. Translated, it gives CSATSLFSSYNEQFF.

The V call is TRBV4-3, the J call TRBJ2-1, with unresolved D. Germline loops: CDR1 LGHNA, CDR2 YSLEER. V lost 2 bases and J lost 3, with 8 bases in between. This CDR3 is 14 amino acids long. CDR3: CASSQSLLYNEQFF. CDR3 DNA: TGCGCCAGCAGCCAAAGCCTCCTCTACAATGAGCAGTTCTTC.

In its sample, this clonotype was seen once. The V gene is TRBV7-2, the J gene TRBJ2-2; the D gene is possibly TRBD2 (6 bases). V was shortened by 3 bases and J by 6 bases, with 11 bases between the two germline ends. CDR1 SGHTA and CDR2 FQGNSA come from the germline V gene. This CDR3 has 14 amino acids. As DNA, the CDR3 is TGTGCCAGCAGCTTGCGGGACGGCCCCGGGGAGCTGTTTTTT. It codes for CASSLRDGPGELFF.

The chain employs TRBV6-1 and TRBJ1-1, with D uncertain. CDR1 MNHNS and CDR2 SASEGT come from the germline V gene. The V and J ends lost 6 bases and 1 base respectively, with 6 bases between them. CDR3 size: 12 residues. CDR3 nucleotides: TGTGCCAGCAGATTCAGGAACACTGAAGCTTTCTTT. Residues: CASRFRNTEAFF.

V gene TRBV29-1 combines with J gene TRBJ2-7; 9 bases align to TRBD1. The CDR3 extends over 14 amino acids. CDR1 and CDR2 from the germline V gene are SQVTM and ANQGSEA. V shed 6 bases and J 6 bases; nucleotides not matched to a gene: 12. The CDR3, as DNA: TGCAGCGTCGAGGGACAGGGATGGGCGGGCGAGCAGTACTTC. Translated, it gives CSVEGQGWAGEQYF.

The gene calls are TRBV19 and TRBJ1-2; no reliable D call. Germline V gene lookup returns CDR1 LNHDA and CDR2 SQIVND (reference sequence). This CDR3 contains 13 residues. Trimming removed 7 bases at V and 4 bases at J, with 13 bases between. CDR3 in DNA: TGTGCCAGTAATTTCGGAAGGACCTATGGCTACACCTTC. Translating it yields CASNFGRTYGYTF.